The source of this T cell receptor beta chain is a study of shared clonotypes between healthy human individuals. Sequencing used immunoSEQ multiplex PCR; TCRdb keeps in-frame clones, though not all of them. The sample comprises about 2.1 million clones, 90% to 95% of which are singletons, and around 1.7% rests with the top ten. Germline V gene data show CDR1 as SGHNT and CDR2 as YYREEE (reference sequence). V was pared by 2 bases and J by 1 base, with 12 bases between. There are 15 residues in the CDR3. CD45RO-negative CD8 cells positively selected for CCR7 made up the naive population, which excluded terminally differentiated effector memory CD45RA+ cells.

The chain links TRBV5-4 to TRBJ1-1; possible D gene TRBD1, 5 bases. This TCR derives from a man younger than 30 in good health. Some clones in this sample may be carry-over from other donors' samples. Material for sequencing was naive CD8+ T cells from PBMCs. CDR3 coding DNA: TGTGCCAGCAGCTTCTCGGGGGACTCGAACACTGAAGCTTTCTTT. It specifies CASSFSGDSNTEAFF.